These 5 T cell receptor beta chains were sequenced from one sample in a study of T-cell memory formation after mild COVID-19. In TCRdb, the 5' RACE reads were re-called with MiXCR into one record per CDR3 protein. The sample consists of hundreds of thousands of distinct CDR3 sequences, 23% of them appearing once. Sequencing was carried out using PBMCs or a T cell subset sorted from them (not recorded which). The receptor set was obtained from an adult woman who had mild COVID-19 (a few samples of this study predate the infection). Cell type and time point are not known.

This clonotype was observed a handful of times. The rearrangement uses TRBV19 and TRBJ1-5, with D tentatively TRBD1 (6 bases). The CDR3 extends over 16 amino acids. Trimming took off 4 bases at V and 6 bases at J, with 19 bases between the two ends. Germline loops: CDR1 LNHDA, CDR2 SQIVND (reference sequence). In DNA form, the CDR3 reads TGTGCCAGTAGTACTGGCATGAATGACAGGTTTCAGCCCCAGCATTTT. Its protein product is CASSTGMNDRFQPQHF.

The chain is built from TRBV4-1 and TRBJ1-5; 9 bases match TRBD1. The CDR3 has 16 residues. The J segment lost 2 bases and the V segment lost 1 base, leaving 3 bases of the junction unmatched. The germline CDR1 and CDR2 sequences are MGHRA and YSYEKL. CDR3 loop: CASSQGGQGGNQPQHF. The CDR3 DNA reads as TGCGCCAGCAGCCAAGGGGGACAGGGAGGCAATCAGCCCCAGCATTTT.

This clonotype was found a few times. The chain combines TRBV7-9 with TRBJ1-5; 8 positions match TRBD1. Losses at the gene ends were 5 bases for V and 5 bases for J; bases not matched to a gene: 2. There are 13 residues in the CDR3. In germline, CDR1 is SEHNR, CDR2 FQNEAQ (reference sequence). The CDR3 bases are TGTGCCAGCAGCCGACAGGGGCATCAGCCCCAGCATTTT. It yields the protein CASSRQGHQPQHF.

This clonotype was picked up a small number of times. The J gene is TRBJ2-1, the V gene TRBV18; D remains unclear. Germline V gene data show CDR1 as KGHSH and CDR2 as LQKENI. The CDR3 length is 13 residues. Between the trimmed V and J ends, which lost 2 bases and 5 bases, there was a span of 7 bases. The CDR3 DNA sequence: TGTGCCAGCTCACCATCCCTTAACAATGAGCAGTTCTTC. Protein product: CASSPSLNNEQFF.

This clonotype was seen a handful of times. The chain uses TRBV20-1 and TRBJ2-4; 10 bases fit TRBD2. There are 18 residues in the CDR3. Looked up from germline, CDR1 is DFQATT and CDR2 is SNEGSKA (reference sequence). V gave up 1 base and J gave up 0 bases; unmatched junction bases: 9. The DNA for the CDR3 is TGCAGTGCTAGAGTCTCTAGCGGGGGAGCTCTAGCCAAAAACATTCAGTACTTC. Encoded protein: CSARVSSGGALAKNIQYF.